The clone carrying this T cell receptor (beta chain) was seen a handful of times. Regarding treatment: randomized to nivolumab then ipilimumab (arm A) or the reverse (arm B). The data stem from a study of sequential checkpoint blockade in melanoma. Assay: immunoSEQ multiplex PCR; the TCRdb copy retains only in-frame clones and omits some. In the table there are 35,000 to 45,000 clones, approximately 84% of which are singletons. CDR1 is MNHEY and CDR2 is SMNVEV in the germline V gene (reference sequence). Trimming took 5 bases from V and 5 from J; bases not matched to a gene: 7. This CDR3 comprises 14 residues.

The TCR comes from a human donor with melanoma. Sequencing used CD8+ T cells sorted from blood (inferred from file names), obtained from a patient given nivolumab and ipilimumab in sequence. The genes are TRBV27 and TRBJ2-7, with 9 bases identical to TRBD1. The CDR3 region is CASSAGTGKDEQYF. CDR3 coding DNA: TGTGCCAGCAGTGCCGGGACAGGGAAAGACGAGCAGTACTTC.